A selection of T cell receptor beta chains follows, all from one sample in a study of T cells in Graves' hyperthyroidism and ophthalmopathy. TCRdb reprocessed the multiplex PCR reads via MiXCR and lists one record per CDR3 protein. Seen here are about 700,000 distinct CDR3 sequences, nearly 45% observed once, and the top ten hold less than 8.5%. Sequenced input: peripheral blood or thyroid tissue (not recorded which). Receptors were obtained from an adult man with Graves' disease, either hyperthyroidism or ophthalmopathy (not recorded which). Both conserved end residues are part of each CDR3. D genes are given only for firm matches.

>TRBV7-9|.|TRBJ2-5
CASSQDDGAGTQYF
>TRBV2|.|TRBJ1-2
CASSDVGGGNGYTF
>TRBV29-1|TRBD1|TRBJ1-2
CSEQGDYGYTF
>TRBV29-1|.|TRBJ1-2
CSVEVGQGGYTF
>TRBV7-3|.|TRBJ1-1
CASSLVMAGVMNTEAFF
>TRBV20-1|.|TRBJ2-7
CSAAPGQRFLEQYF
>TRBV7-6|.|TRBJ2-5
CASSYRDLQETQYF
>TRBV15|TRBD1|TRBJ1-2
CATSRGTGNLYGYTF
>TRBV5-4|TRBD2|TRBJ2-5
CASSTPAGAQYF
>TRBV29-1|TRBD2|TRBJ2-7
CRASGGKAYEQYF
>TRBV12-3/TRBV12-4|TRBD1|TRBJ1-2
CASTKLGQGNYGYTF
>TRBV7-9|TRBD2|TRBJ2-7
CASSSSTSGYEQYF
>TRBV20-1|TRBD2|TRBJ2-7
CSLTSGAYEQYF
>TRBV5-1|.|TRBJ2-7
CASSLDGGAYEQYF
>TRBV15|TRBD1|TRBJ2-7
CATSSLRDRGDYEQYF
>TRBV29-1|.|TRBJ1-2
CSVEDAGKGGYTF
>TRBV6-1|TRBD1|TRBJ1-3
CASSGQGRSGNTIYF
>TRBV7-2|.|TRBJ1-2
CASSLDTGSGGYTF
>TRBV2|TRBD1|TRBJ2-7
CASSEEDRGGEQYF
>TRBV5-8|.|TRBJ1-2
CASSLETGNYGYTF
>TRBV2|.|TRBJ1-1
CASSVIFSRGEAFF
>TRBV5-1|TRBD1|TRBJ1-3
CASSIDRGPGNTIYF
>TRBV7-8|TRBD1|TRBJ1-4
CASSLGQGGYEELFF
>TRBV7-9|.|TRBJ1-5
CASGAGVANQPQHF
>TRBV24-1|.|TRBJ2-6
CATSVLGDSGANVLTF
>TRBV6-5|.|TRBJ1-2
CASSSERGRGYTF
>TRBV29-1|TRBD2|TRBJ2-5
CSVPKAGPFQETQYF
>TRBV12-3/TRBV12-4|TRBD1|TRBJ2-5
CASRHSTGSETQYF
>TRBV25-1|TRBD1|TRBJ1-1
CASSESYRGHTEAFF
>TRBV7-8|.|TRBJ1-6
CASSTGRGSYNSPLHF
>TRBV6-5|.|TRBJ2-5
CASSYGGGKETQYF
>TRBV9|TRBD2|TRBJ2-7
CASSFLAGVGDEQYF
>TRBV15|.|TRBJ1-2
CATSDVSKDGYTF
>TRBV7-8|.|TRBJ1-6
CASSSTPGPNSPPHF
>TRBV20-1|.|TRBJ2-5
CSARQPGRPPGETQYF
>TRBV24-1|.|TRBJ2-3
CATSDLECRTDTQYF
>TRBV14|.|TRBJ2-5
CASSQDGLAENQETQYF
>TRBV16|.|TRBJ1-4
CASSLSTVTNEKLFF
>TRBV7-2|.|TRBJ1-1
CASSSYRVGETEAFF
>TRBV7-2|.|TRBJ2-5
CASSPGMASQQETQYF
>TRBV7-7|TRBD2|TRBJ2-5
CASRPLGLAGETQYF